These 6 T cell receptor beta chains originate from one sample sequenced in a study of blood T cell repertoires in COVID-19. Using immunoSEQ multiplex PCR, the repertoire was profiled, and TCRdb retains in-frame clones only, with some absent. The table includes about 100,000 clones, just under 85% detected once. The specimen was peripheral blood. These receptors all come from a man aged 35-49 years with active or convalescent COVID-19.

The table lists this clone with a few counts. The chain carries TRBV9 and TRBJ1-1, with a weak D call TRBD1 (6 bases). The CDR3 spans 16 residues. Germline V gene data show CDR1 as SGDLS and CDR2 as YYNGEE. Trimming shortened V by 4 bases and J by 0 bases, and 16 bases separated the two germline ends. The CDR3 sequence is CASSPRTDVMNTEAFF. CDR3 nucleotide sequence: TGTGCCAGCAGCCCCCGGACAGACGTCATGAACACTGAAGCTTTCTTT.

The chain joins TRBV6-2 or TRBV6-3 to TRBJ1-2, with a tentative D call TRBD1 (6 bases). Germline V gene data show CDR1 as MNHEY and CDR2 as SVGEGT. V lost 5 bases, J lost 3 bases, and 13 bases lay in between. There are 14 residues in the CDR3. CDR3 DNA: TGTGCCAGCAGTAGGTTGGCAGGGGACTATGGCTACACCTTC. This sequence encodes CASSRLAGDYGYTF.

This clone has only a few counts. The V and J genes are TRBV18 and TRBJ1-5; TRBD1 agrees at 8 bases. This CDR3 contains 19 residues. Losses at the gene ends were 5 bases for V and 2 bases for J; bases not matched to a gene: 17. Germline CDR1 and CDR2: KGHSH and LQKENI. CDR3 nucleotides: TGTGCCAGCTCAAAGACAGGGGTGTACGAAAATAGTGGCAATCAGCCCCAGCATTTT. Translating it yields CASSKTGVYENSGNQPQHF.

V usage is TRBV4-1 and J usage is TRBJ2-7; 9 bases line up with TRBD1. The length of the CDR3 is 15 residues. The V gene's germline CDR1 is MGHRA and CDR2 YSYEKL. Trimming removed 5 bases from V and 5 bases from J; junction bases left unmatched: 10. In DNA, the CDR3 is TGCGCCAGCAGCGATCCGGGACAGGGAGGGGACGAGCAGTACTTC. Protein product: CASSDPGQGGDEQYF.

The V call is TRBV5-6, the J call TRBJ1-4; D perhaps matches TRBD1 (5 bases). This CDR3 spans 18 amino acids. From germline, CDR1 is SGHDT and CDR2 YYEEEE. Trimming left V 1 base short and J 0 bases short, with 16 bases between. The CDR3 DNA is TGTGCCAGCAGCTTGTTCGCCACAGGAGTTGCAACTAATGAAAAACTGTTTTTT. Protein product: CASSLFATGVATNEKLFF. The whole variable domain, remainder taken from reference TRBV5-6 and TRBJ1-4, is DAGVTQSPTHLIKTRGQQVTLRCSPKSGHDTVSWYQQALGQGPQFIFQYYEEEERQRGNFPDRFSGHQFPNYSSELNVNALLLGDSALYLCASSLFATGVATNEKLFFGSGTQLSVL.

This chain uses TRBV27 with TRBJ2-3; D possibly corresponds to TRBD2 (5 bases). From germline, CDR1 is MNHEY and CDR2 SMNVEV (reference sequence). V lost 5 bases and J 3 bases, leaving 15 bases between the germline ends. The CDR3 is 15 residues long. The CDR3 nucleotides read TGTGCCAGCAGTCGACAAGGGTGGAGGACAGATACGCAGTATTTT. Translation: CASSRQGWRTDTQYF.